The 25 T cell receptor beta chains below come from one sample, sequenced in a study of beta chain features in type 1 diabetes. Study-wide findings and caveats: A moderate, significant TCRB CDR3 shortening appeared in type 1 diabetes across four CD4+ subsets.

No antigens are known for them. cDNA synthesis used the whole RNA isolate, giving expressed TCRB sequences. Assay used: immunoSEQ multiplex PCR; TCRdb lists only in-frame clones, some missing. The table lists approximately 280,000 clones, 15% of them singletons. Sequenced input: naive CD4+ T cells from blood. These receptors all stem from a man aged 18 to 30 with type 1 diabetes.

The chain recombines TRBV25-1 with TRBJ2-5, with D possibly being TRBD2 (5 bases). V lost 5 bases and J 0 bases, leaving 16 bases between the germline ends. Germline V gene data show CDR1 as MGHDK and CDR2 as SYGVNS. CDR3 size: 16 residues. The DNA of the CDR3 is TGTGCCAGCAGTCCTCACGGACTGGCCGACCAAGAGACCCAGTACTTC. Its protein is CASSPHGLADQETQYF.

This clone was recorded a few times. The V call is TRBV9, the J call TRBJ1-1; TRBD1 is a possible D gene (5 bases). There are 15 residues in the CDR3. Germline loops: CDR1 SGDLS, CDR2 YYNGEE. Trimming cost V 3 bases and J 0 bases, with 12 bases left between them. CDR3 loop: CASSAWGSMNTEAFF. CDR3 coding DNA: TGTGCCAGCAGCGCGTGGGGCAGTATGAACACTGAAGCTTTCTTT.

This clone has just a few counts. This chain connects TRBV27 to TRBJ2-3; maybe TRBD2 (5 bases). The CDR3 runs 14 residues. Trimming removed 4 bases from V and 6 bases from J, with 14 bases in between. The germline gives CDR1 MNHEY, CDR2 SMNVEV (reference sequence). CDR3 sequence: CASSSVRAKDTQYF. The CDR3, as DNA: TGTGCCAGCAGTTCCGTGAGGGCGAAGGATACGCAGTATTTT.

The chain links TRBV11-2 to TRBJ2-7; D remains unclear. Germline V gene data show CDR1 as SGHAT and CDR2 as FQNNGV. V was shortened by 5 bases and J by 9 bases, with 17 bases between the two germline ends. The CDR3 is 13 amino acids. CDR3 coding DNA: TGTGCCAGCAGCAGCTACAGAGTACGAGCGCAGTACTTC. Protein: CASSSYRVRAQYF.

This clone came up many times. The chain carries TRBV29-1 and TRBJ2-7; D is unclear. The germline V gene has CDR1 SQVTM and CDR2 ANQGSEA. This CDR3 is built from 13 residues. The V and J ends lost 0 bases and 7 bases respectively, with 13 bases between them. CDR3 loop: CSVEEGAIREQYF. The CDR3 DNA follows: TGCAGCGTTGAAGAAGGCGCAATCAGGGAGCAGTACTTC.

In this sample, this clone turned up a few times. V is TRBV29-1 and J is TRBJ1-2; 8 positions match TRBD1. CDR1 is SQVTM, CDR2 ANQGSEA, per germline. The CDR3 runs to 12 residues. V was clipped by 6 bases and J by 6 bases; unmatched bases: 6. CDR3 nucleotide sequence: TGCAGCGTGAAGGGGACAGGAAATGGCTACACCTTC. It translates to CSVKGTGNGYTF.

The chain carries TRBV6-6 and TRBJ2-3, with D possibly being TRBD1 (5 bases). V lost 0 bases to trimming and J lost 3 bases, with 13 bases between them. CDR3 size: 16 residues. Germline assignment: CDR1 MNHNY and CDR2 SVGAGI (reference sequence). The CDR3: CASSYSSQGFTDTQYF. The CDR3 DNA is TGTGCCAGCAGTTACTCGAGCCAGGGCTTTACAGATACGCAGTATTTT.

The J gene is TRBJ1-1, the V gene TRBV30; D not resolved. The germline V gene encodes CDR1 GTSNPN and CDR2 SVGIG (reference sequence). The CDR3 runs 13 residues. V dropped 5 bases and J dropped 1 base, with 11 bases sitting between them. CDR3 nucleotide sequence: TGTGCCTGGGCGAGTGGAGCGAACACTGAAGCTTTCTTT. Translating gives CAWASGANTEAFF. Supplemented by reference TRBV30 and TRBJ1-1, the full variable domain reads SQTIHQWPATLVQPVGSPLSLECTVEGTSNPNLYWYRQAAGRGLQLLFYSVGIGQISSEVPQNLSASRPQDRQFILSSKKLLLSDSGFYLCAWASGANTEAFFGQGTRLTVV.

A few counts support this clone. V gene TRBV19 combines with J gene TRBJ2-3; a possible D gene is TRBD2 (6 bases). Germline V gene lookup returns CDR1 LNHDA and CDR2 SQIVND (reference sequence). Trimming stripped 5 bases from V and 7 bases from J, with 16 bases between. The CDR3 sequence is 14 residues long. The CDR3 is CASSDPGRDYTQYF. CDR3 coding DNA: TGTGCCAGTAGTGATCCGGGTAGGGACTATACGCAGTATTTT.

In its sample, this clone was seen a few times. This chain joins TRBV29-1 and TRBJ2-7, with D perhaps matching TRBD1 (6 bases). This CDR3 is built from 13 residues. Germline V gives CDR1 SQVTM, CDR2 ANQGSEA. V lost 7 bases and J lost 1, with 14 bases in between. The CDR3 is CSASGGHSYEQYF. The CDR3 DNA reads as TGCAGCGCAAGTGGGGGACATTCCTACGAGCAGTACTTC.

The J gene is TRBJ2-4, the V gene TRBV11-2; the match to TRBD1 covers 8 bases. CDR1 and CDR2 from the germline V gene are SGHAT and FQNNGV. This CDR3 is 19 amino acids long. The junction had 15 bases not matched to a gene; V was cut back by 5 bases and J by 0 bases. The CDR3 reads CASSPGLAGGFLAKNIQYF. The CDR3 DNA follows: TGTGCCAGCAGCCCGGGGTTGGCAGGGGGCTTCTTAGCCAAAAACATTCAGTACTTC.

The chain uses TRBV9 and TRBJ2-1; D possibly corresponds to TRBD2 (5 bases). V was trimmed by 3 bases and J by 9 bases, leaving 22 bases between them. The germline V gene has CDR1 SGDLS and CDR2 YYNGEE. The CDR3 loop spans 16 amino acids. The CDR3 DNA reads TGTGCCAGCAGCGCCCCCCCCGGGGTTCGGTTCGGTGAGCAGTTCTTC. Protein: CASSAPPGVRFGEQFF.

This chain uses TRBV25-1 with TRBJ1-2; D is possibly TRBD1 (6 bases). The V end was cut by 3 bases, the J end by 4 bases, with 15 bases between. This CDR3 comprises 15 residues. CDR1 is MGHDK and CDR2 is SYGVNS in the germline V gene. CDR3 in DNA: TGTGCCAGCAGTGAGGCCGGGGGGCGCGCCTATGGCTACACCTTC. It is translated as CASSEAGGRAYGYTF.

This clone has a handful of counts. V and J are TRBV9 and TRBJ2-3; tentative D call: TRBD1 (5 bases). V shed 1 base and J shed 0 bases, with 15 bases lying between them. CDR3 size: 17 residues. Germline loops: CDR1 SGDLS, CDR2 YYNGEE. CDR3 region: CASSVRGNELSTDTQYF. For the CDR3, the DNA is TGTGCCAGCAGCGTAAGGGGAAACGAACTAAGCACAGATACGCAGTATTTT.

In its sample, this clone was seen a few times. V gene TRBV6-1 combines with J gene TRBJ2-6; 7 bases are a match to TRBD2. The germline CDR1 and CDR2 sequences are MNHNS and SASEGT. The CDR3 loop spans 15 amino acids. Trimming took 8 bases from V and 4 from J; bases not matched to a gene: 8. The CDR3 loop reads CASSNPGGGANVLTF. The CDR3 region has the DNA TGTGCCAGCTCCAATCCGGGGGGAGGGGCCAACGTCCTGACTTTC.

J is TRBJ2-5 and V is TRBV5-4, with 10 bases identical to TRBD2. V gave up 5 bases and J gave up 5 bases; unmatched junction bases: 6. CDR3 length: 14 residues. In germline, CDR1 is SGHNT, CDR2 YYREEE (reference sequence). CDR3 sequence reads: CASSSRAGGETQYF. The DNA of the CDR3 is TGTGCCAGCAGTTCGAGAGCGGGAGGGGAGACCCAGTACTTC. Drawing the rest from reference TRBV5-4 and TRBJ2-5, the complete variable domain is ETGVTQSPTHLIKTRGQQVTLRCSSQSGHNTVSWYQQALGQGPQFIFQYYREEENGRGNFPPRFSGLQFPNYSSELNVNALELDDSALYLCASSSRAGGETQYFGPGTRLLVL.

This clone was counted between two and nine times. The chain has TRBV9 and TRBJ2-7; the match to TRBD1 covers 9 bases. V dropped 2 bases and J dropped 1; count of bases not matched to a gene: 7. The length of the CDR3 is 16 residues. Germline V gene data show CDR1 as SGDLS and CDR2 as YYNGEE. CDR3 nucleotide sequence: TGTGCCAGCAGCGTGTCGCCGGGACAGGGATCCTACGAGCAGTACTTC. This translates into CASSVSPGQGSYEQYF. The full variable domain, in which reference TRBV9 and TRBJ2-7 provide the parts outside the CDR3, is DSGVTQTPKHLITATGQRVTLRCSPRSGDLSVYWYQQSLDQGLQFLIQYYNGEERAKGNILERFSAQQFPDLHSELNLSSLELGDSALYFCASSVSPGQGSYEQYFGPGTRLTVT.

J is TRBJ2-7 and V is TRBV27, with D possibly TRBD2 on 6 matching bases. V lost 5 bases, J lost 2 bases, and 16 bases lay in between. The CDR3 length is 15 residues. Germline V gene lookup returns CDR1 MNHEY and CDR2 SMNVEV (reference sequence). For the CDR3, the DNA is TGTGCCAGCAGTACCTTAGCGGTCCCCCCCTACGAGCAGTACTTC. This encodes CASSTLAVPPYEQYF.

The gene calls are TRBV6-5 and TRBJ2-1; tentatively, D is TRBD2 (5 bases). The germline V gene has CDR1 MNHEY and CDR2 SVGAGI. Deletions cut 6 bases from V and 4 bases from J, with 10 bases between. This CDR3 has 13 amino acids. The chain's CDR3 is CASRGSEYNEQFF. CDR3 DNA sequence: TGTGCCAGCAGAGGTAGCGAGTACAATGAGCAGTTCTTC.

This clone was recorded a few times. The V call is TRBV5-1, the J call TRBJ2-1; TRBD2 matches at 7 bases. After removal of 4 bases from V and 15 bases from J, the junction contained 10 bases not matched to a gene. Germline CDR1 SGHRS, CDR2 YFSETQ. The CDR3 has 12 residues. The CDR3 DNA follows: TGCGCCAGCAGCCTTGCCGGGACTAACCGGTTCTTC. This sequence encodes CASSLAGTNRFF.

The chain joins TRBV5-1 to TRBJ2-2, with D maybe TRBD1 (5 bases). The length of the CDR3 is 14 residues. V was pared by 1 base and J by 5 bases, with 9 bases between. The germline CDR1 and CDR2 sequences are SGHRS and YFSETQ. The CDR3 nucleotides read TGCGCCAGCAGCTTGTTCCAGGGTACCGGGGAGCTGTTTTTT. This codes for CASSLFQGTGELFF. Full variable domain (missing parts from reference TRBV5-1 and TRBJ2-2): KAGVTQTPRYLIKTRGQQVTLSCSPISGHRSVSWYQQTPGQGLQFLFEYFSETQRNKGNFPGRFSGRQFSNSRSEMNVSTLELGDSALYLCASSLFQGTGELFFGEGSRLTVL.

The gene calls are TRBV30 and TRBJ2-1, with 12 bases matching TRBD2. Per the germline V gene, CDR1 is GTSNPN and CDR2 is SVGIG (reference sequence). CDR3 size: 16 residues. V was pared by 1 base and J by 4 bases, with 5 bases of the junction left unmatched. The CDR3 DNA sequence: TGTGCCTGGAGTGAAGGACTAGCGGGGAGGTACAATGAGCAGTTCTTC. Amino acids: CAWSEGLAGRYNEQFF. The entire variable domain, with the rest obtained from reference TRBV30 and TRBJ2-1, is as follows: SQTIHQWPATLVQPVGSPLSLECTVEGTSNPNLYWYRQAAGRGLQLLFYSVGIGQISSEVPQNLSASRPQDRQFILSSKKLLLSDSGFYLCAWSEGLAGRYNEQFFGPGTRLTVL.

The chain joins TRBV6-5 to TRBJ2-1, with 7 bases aligning to TRBD2. The ends lost 4 bases at V and 7 bases at J; junction bases unmatched: 10. This CDR3 is 15 amino acids long. Germline CDR1 MNHEY, CDR2 SVGAGI. CDR3 nucleotides: TGTGCCAGCAGTTTAGGTGGGAGGGCATGGAATGAGCAGTTCTTC. Translation gives CASSLGGRAWNEQFF.

In this sample, this clone turned up a few times. The sample holds other DNA sequences that translate to the same CDR3. V is TRBV7-9 and J is TRBJ1-4, with D possibly matching TRBD1 (5 bases). Trimming left V 3 bases short and J 8 bases short, with 13 bases between. Germline V gives CDR1 SEHNR, CDR2 FQNEAQ (reference sequence). This CDR3 contains 14 residues. The CDR3 sequence: CASSLGQLFEKLFF. CDR3 nucleotide sequence: TGTGCCAGCAGCTTGGGGCAGTTATTCGAAAAACTGTTTTTT. The full variable domain, rest sourced from reference TRBV7-9 and TRBJ1-4, is DTGVSQNPRHKITKRGQNVTFRCDPISEHNRLYWYRQTLGQGPEFLTYFQNEAQLEKSRLLSDRFSAERPKGSFSTLEIQRTEQGDSAMYLCASSLGQLFEKLFFGSGTQLSVL.

This clone occurred a few times. This chain connects TRBV6-5 to TRBJ1-5; D remains unclear. The CDR3 is 13 residues long. Trimming removed 6 bases at V and 2 bases at J, with 8 bases between. Germline lookup yields CDR1 MNHEY and CDR2 SVGAGI. CDR3 protein: CASRSRGNQPQHF. CDR3 in DNA: TGTGCCAGCAGGTCCCGGGGCAATCAGCCCCAGCATTTT.